Detailed here is one T cell receptor (beta chain). This clonotype appeared a few times. There is no known antigen for this receptor. No clone much larger than this one lies a single base away; base qualities are absent. The data originate from a study of blood T cells in healthy people across ages (dated by TCRdb to the mid-2010s). Background on the whole study: Template switching captured roughly one uniquely barcoded TCR beta cDNA molecule per two T cells in model experiments. Four age groups were formed from the donors: young (average about 15 years), middle-aged (more than 35), aged (62) and long-lived (roughly 81). To track age-related changes in TCR beta repertoire diversity, the study relied on deep sequencing normalized with unique cDNA molecular identifiers. Using the same blood draw, the study looked at two additional independent replicas of 1 million unique cDNA reads for two donors, one aged 18 to 30 and the other aged 80 or older. To avoid experimental bias, donors of different ages were randomly spread across the sequencing lanes. The full study reports these points: Donor CMV infection status was unknown, potentially confounding age-related changes in expanded clonotypes. Observed TCR beta diversity correlated strongly with the percentage of naive T cells measured by flow cytometry. The long-lived group showed more naive CD4+ T cells, fewer expanded clones and increased TCR diversity than the aged group, suggesting age selection. Since profiling was done on bulk unsorted PBMCs, naive and antigen-experienced compartments could not be conclusively compared. Observed TCR beta diversity per million T cells fell roughly linearly with age, and a significant reduction was already apparent by age roughly 40. Estimates of total diversity based on one million sequenced T cells were considered lower bounds and underestimates.

V loses 0 bases, J loses 11 bases, and the germline ends lie 12 bases apart. CDR1 SGDLS and CDR2 YYNGEE are derived from the germline V gene. Spanning cysteine to phenylalanine, the CDR3 consists of 14 amino acids. Of all the DNA, just the CDR3 is kept, 42 bases in frame from base 1. The library was built by means of 5' RACE. A second about 7 to 12 cycle PCR used a sample-barcoded 5' primer and a J-beta primer mix. A template-switch 5' adaptor carrying 12 random nucleotides introduced a unique molecular identifier onto each TCR beta cDNA molecule. At least 2.5 million CDR3-containing paired-end reads were obtained from each sample. First-strand cDNA was synthesized from all RNA with the Mint cDNA synthesis kit, primed by a TRBC-specific oligonucleotide. After uracil-DNA glycosylase treatment, a first 18-cycle PCR used universal primers M1SS and BC2_uni_R on all cDNA. In the paper's pipeline: Each sample was normalized by randomly selecting 1 million high-quality reads, each carrying a distinct molecular identifier. Instead of being binned into consensus sequences, reads that shared molecular identifiers were thrown out. MiTCR, with a Q25 quality threshold and the strictest error-elimination algorithm, was used for CDR3 identification, clonotype clustering and error correction. A nonparametric unseen species model with Euler transformation was used to estimate a lower bound on total TCR beta diversity. The raw public reads went through TCRdb reprocessing: fastp at Q25, MiXCR clone calling, in-frame beta chains kept. Rows merge per CDR3 protein into single entries with the most common DNA and genes. The V and J calls, along with clone size, are taken from TCRdb and not from the paper's own processing. Recorded for this sample are some 1.8 million distinct CDR3 sequences; about two fifths of them occurred a single time. Jointly, the top ten make up 23% of the sample.

The roughly 39 donors, aged roughly 6 to 95 years, were systemically healthy Caucasian individuals from Russia. Each donor gave about 9.2 milliliters of peripheral blood, drawn into EDTA-treated Vacutainer tubes. Ficoll-Paque density-gradient centrifugation was used to isolate PBMCs, with at least 6 million per sample. Total RNA was extracted from PBMCs with Trizol reagent, with at least 5.5 micrograms obtained per sample. For every donor, flow cytometry on a PBMC aliquot measured the percentage of naive CD45RAhigh/CD27high T cells. The clonotype originates from a human donor in good health. The sequencing sample was made of blood. The chain was built from TRBV9 and TRBJ2-6; the D segment could be TRBD1, given 5 matching bases. The nucleotides read TGTGCCAGCAGCGTAGGAGGACACGCGGACGTCCTGACTTTC. This codes for CASSVGGHADVLTF.